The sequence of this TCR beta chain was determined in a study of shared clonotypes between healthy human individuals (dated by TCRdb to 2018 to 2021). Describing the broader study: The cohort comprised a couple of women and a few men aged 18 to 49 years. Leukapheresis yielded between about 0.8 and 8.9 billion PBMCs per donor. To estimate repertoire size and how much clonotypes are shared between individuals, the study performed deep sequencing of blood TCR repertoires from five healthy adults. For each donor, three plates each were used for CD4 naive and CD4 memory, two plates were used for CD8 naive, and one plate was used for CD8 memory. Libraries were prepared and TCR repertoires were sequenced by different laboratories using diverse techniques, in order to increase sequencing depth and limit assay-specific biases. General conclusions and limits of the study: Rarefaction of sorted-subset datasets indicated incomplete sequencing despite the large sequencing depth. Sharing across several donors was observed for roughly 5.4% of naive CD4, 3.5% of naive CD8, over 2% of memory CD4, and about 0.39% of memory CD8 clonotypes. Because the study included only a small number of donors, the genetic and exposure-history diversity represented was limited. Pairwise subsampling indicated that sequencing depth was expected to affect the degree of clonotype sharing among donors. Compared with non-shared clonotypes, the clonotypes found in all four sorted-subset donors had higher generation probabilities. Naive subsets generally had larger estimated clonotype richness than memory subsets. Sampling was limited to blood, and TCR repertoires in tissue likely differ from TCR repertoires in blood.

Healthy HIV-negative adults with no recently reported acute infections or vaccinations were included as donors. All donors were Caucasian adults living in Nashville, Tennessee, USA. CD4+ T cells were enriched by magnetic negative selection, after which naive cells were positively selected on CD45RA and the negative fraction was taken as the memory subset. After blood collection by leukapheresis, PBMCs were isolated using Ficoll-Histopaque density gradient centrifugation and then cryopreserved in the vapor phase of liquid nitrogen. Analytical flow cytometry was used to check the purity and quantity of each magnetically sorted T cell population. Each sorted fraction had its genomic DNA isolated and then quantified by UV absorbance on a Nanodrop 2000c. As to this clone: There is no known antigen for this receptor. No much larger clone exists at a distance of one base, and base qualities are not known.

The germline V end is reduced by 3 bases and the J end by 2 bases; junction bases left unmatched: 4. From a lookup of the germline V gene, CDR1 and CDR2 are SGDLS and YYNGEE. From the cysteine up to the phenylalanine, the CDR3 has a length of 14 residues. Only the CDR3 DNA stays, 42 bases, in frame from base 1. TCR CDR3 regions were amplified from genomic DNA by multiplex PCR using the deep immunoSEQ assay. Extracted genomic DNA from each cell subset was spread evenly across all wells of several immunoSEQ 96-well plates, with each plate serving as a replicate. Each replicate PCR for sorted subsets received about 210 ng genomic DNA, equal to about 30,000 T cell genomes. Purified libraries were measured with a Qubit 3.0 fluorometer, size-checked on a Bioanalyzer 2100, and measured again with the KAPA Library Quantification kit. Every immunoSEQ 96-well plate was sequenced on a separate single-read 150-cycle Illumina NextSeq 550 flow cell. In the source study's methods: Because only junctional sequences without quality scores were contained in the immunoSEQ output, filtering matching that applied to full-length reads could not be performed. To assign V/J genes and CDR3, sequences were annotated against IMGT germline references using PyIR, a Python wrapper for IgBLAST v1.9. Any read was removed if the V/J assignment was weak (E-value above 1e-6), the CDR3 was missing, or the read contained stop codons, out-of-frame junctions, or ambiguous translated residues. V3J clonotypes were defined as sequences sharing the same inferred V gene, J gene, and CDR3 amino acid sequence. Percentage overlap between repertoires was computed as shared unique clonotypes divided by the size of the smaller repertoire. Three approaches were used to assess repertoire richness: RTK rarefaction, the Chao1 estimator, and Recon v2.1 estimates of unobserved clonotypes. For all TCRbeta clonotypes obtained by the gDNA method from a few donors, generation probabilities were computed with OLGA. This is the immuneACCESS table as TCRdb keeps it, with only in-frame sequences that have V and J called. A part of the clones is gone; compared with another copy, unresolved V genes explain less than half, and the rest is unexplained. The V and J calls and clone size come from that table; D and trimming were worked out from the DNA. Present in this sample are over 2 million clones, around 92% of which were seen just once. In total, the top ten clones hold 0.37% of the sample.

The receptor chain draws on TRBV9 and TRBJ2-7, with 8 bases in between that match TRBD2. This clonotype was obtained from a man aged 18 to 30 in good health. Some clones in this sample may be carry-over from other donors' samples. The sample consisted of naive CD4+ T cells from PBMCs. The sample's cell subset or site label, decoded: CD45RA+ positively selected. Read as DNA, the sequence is TGTGCCAGCAGCGCGTCGCGGGAGGCCTACGAGCAGTACTTC. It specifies CASSASREAYEQYF.